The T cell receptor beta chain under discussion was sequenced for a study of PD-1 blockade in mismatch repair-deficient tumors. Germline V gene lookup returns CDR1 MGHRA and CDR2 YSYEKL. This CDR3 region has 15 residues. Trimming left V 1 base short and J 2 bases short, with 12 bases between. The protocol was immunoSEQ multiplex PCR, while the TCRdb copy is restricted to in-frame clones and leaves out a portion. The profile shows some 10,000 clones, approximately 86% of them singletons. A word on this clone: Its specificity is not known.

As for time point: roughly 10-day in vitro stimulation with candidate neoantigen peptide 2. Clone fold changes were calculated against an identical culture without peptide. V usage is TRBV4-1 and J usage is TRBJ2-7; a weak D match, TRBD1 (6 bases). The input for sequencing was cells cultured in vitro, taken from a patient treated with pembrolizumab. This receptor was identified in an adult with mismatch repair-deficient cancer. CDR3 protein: CASSQVVTGTYEQYF. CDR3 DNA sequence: TGCGCCAGCAGCCAAGTAGTGACAGGAACCTACGAGCAGTACTTC.